This T cell receptor (beta chain) was retrieved from a study of read filtering for tumor transcriptome and immune sequencing. The CDR3 is 15 residues long. V was trimmed by 6 bases and J by 0 bases, leaving 9 bases between them. Germline CDR1 is MNHNY and CDR2 is SVGAGI (reference sequence). From roughly 390 ng of RNA, a library with molecular barcoded alpha/delta and beta/gamma adaptors was made. Each CDR3 protein gets one entry after TCRdb re-called the reads with MiXCR. In the table there are 75,000 to 90,000 distinct CDR3 sequences, 12% of which are singletons. This clonotype has ten or more counts.

The TCR originated in a donor aged 40 or over with multiple myeloma. The sequenced sample was a population of CD138-negative cells sorted from bone marrow. The chain couples TRBV6-6 to TRBJ2-6; either TRBD1 or TRBD2 may supply D (5 bases each). The CDR3 region has the DNA TGTGCCAGCAGGGGACCTAACTCTGGGGCCAACGTCCTGACTTTC. Its protein product is CASRGPNSGANVLTF.